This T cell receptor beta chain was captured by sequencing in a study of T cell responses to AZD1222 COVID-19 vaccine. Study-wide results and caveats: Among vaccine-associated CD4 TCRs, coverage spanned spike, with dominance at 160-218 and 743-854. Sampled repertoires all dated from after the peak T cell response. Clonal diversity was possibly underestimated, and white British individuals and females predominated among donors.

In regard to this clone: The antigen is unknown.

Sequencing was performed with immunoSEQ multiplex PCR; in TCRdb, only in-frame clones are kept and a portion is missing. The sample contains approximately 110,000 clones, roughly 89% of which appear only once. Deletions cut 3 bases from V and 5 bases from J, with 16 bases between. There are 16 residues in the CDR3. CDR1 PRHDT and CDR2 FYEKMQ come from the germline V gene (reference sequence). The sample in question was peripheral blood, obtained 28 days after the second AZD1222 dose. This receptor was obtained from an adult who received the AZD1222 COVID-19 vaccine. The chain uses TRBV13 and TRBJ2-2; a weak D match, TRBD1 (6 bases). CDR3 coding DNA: TGTGCCAGCAGCTTGAAGCTGGGGGCGCTAACCGGGGAGCTGTTTTTT. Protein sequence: CASSLKLGALTGELFF.